A single sample gave rise to the 27 T cell receptor beta chains below, sequenced in a study of blood T cell repertoires in COVID-19. Some clones are missing from TCRdb's copy, which holds only in-frame ones; the method was immunoSEQ multiplex PCR. Counted here are about 160,000 clones, about 81% occurring once; the ten biggest clones make up roughly 10%. Sequences were obtained from peripheral blood. These receptors all stem from a human donor in a cohort sampled during active COVID-19.

This clone was observed once. The CDR3 sequence is CSVEIGDRRNNGYTF. CDR3 coding DNA: TGCAGCGTTGAGATCGGGGACAGGAGAAACAATGGCTACACCTTC. The chain has TRBV29-1 and TRBJ1-2, with 8 bases matching TRBD1. J was trimmed by 6 bases and V by 3 bases; bases with no gene match: 12. There are 15 residues in the CDR3. From germline, CDR1 is SQVTM and CDR2 ANQGSEA.

J is TRBJ2-5 and V is TRBV7-2; D is uncertain. The CDR3 contains 15 residues. Trimming cost V 5 bases and J 2 bases, with 15 bases left between them. The germline gives CDR1 SGHTA, CDR2 FQGNSA. CDR3 DNA sequence: TGTGCCAGCAGCCTCTATTGGGCCCCTCAAGAGACCCAGTACTTC. It specifies CASSLYWAPQETQYF.

J is TRBJ2-1 and V is TRBV20-1, with a tentative D call TRBD2 (6 bases). This CDR3 contains 9 residues. The V and J ends lost 6 bases and 12 bases respectively, with 9 bases between them. Germline loops: CDR1 DFQATT, CDR2 SNEGSKA (reference sequence). CDR3 DNA: TGCAGTGCGCGGGACCCGCAGTTCTTC. Encoded protein: CSARDPQFF.

The rearrangement links TRBV9 to TRBJ1-2; D remains ambiguous. This CDR3 is 14 amino acids long. V lost 4 bases and J 8 bases, leaving 18 bases between the germline ends. Germline values: CDR1 SGDLS, CDR2 YYNGEE. The CDR3 DNA follows: TGTGCCAGCAGCACCATAAACAGTTTATACGGCTACACCTTC. This translates into CASSTINSLYGYTF.

This chain connects TRBV7-9 to TRBJ1-3, with a weak D call TRBD1 (5 bases). CDR1 is SEHNR, CDR2 FQNEAQ, per germline (reference sequence). The CDR3 contains 16 residues. Trimming shortened V by 2 bases and J by 0 bases, and 11 bases separated the two germline ends. The CDR3 DNA sequence: TGTGCCAGCAGCTTATTTGGGGGGATCTCTGGAAACACCATATATTTT. Translating it yields CASSLFGGISGNTIYF. Combining the CDR3 with reference TRBV7-9 and TRBJ1-3 gives the whole variable domain DTGVSQNPRHKITKRGQNVTFRCDPISEHNRLYWYRQTLGQGPEFLTYFQNEAQLEKSRLLSDRFSAERPKGSFSTLEIQRTEQGDSAMYLCASSLFGGISGNTIYFGEGSWLTVV.

The chain is built from TRBV6-5 and TRBJ2-2; possibly TRBD2 for D (8 bases). V gave up 11 bases and J gave up 4 bases, with 20 bases separating them. Germline CDR1 MNHEY, CDR2 SVGAGI. The CDR3 contains 15 residues. In DNA, the CDR3 is TGTGCCGGCCGGGGGGGACAGACTTTCACCGGGGAGCTGTTTTTT. Translating gives CAGRGGQTFTGELFF.

J is TRBJ2-7 and V is TRBV10-1; 13 nucleotides agree with TRBD2. Germline CDR1 reads WNHNN; CDR2 reads SYGVQD (reference sequence). CDR3 size: 15 residues. Trimming cost V 3 bases and J 2 bases; bases outside gene matches: 1. The CDR3 protein is CASSETSGRAYEQYF. The CDR3 coding sequence is TGCGCCAGCAGTGAAACTAGCGGGAGGGCCTACGAGCAGTACTTC.

The rearrangement links TRBV11-3 to TRBJ2-7; possibly TRBD1 for D (7 bases). Trimming stripped 6 bases from V and 3 bases from J, with 12 bases between. The length of the CDR3 is 13 residues. Germline loops: CDR1 SGHNT, CDR2 YENEEA. The chain's CDR3 is CASRSGGFYEQYF. The CDR3 DNA is TGTGCCAGCAGATCAGGGGGGTTCTACGAGCAGTACTTC. The variable domain in full, completed from reference TRBV11-3 and TRBJ2-7, reads EAGVVQSPRYKIIEKKQPVAFWCNPISGHNTLYWYLQNLGQGPELLIRYENEEAVDDSQLPKDRFSAERLKGVDSTLKIQPAELGDSAVYLCASRSGGFYEQYFGPGTRLTVT.

The CDR3 region has the DNA TGTGCCAGCAGTACCCGGGACAGGGCGAATGGCTACACCTTC. Translation: CASSTRDRANGYTF. The chain links TRBV27 to TRBJ1-2; 9 bases line up with TRBD1. Germline V gene data show CDR1 as MNHEY and CDR2 as SMNVEV (reference sequence). The V gene end was trimmed by 5 bases and the J gene end by 6 bases; junction bases not matched to a gene: 7. This CDR3 is built from 14 residues.

V gene TRBV18 combines with J gene TRBJ2-5, with D possibly matching TRBD2 (6 bases). Germline loops: CDR1 KGHSH, CDR2 LQKENI. V lost 5 bases and J 5 bases, leaving 12 bases between the germline ends. CDR3 length: 13 amino acids. For the CDR3, the DNA is TGTGCCAGCTCAGAGGGGAGCGGGGAGACCCAGTACTTC. This sequence encodes CASSEGSGETQYF.

The table lists this clone with a few counts. The chain has TRBV6-1 and TRBJ2-1; D is unresolved. V dropped 2 bases and J dropped 6 bases, with 14 bases sitting between them. Per germline, CDR1 MNHNS and CDR2 SASEGT. The CDR3 consists of 15 residues. CDR3 nucleotide sequence: TGTGCCAGCAGTGAACTAGAACGGCCAATCAATGAGCAGTTCTTC. Translation: CASSELERPINEQFF.

This chain links TRBV11-2 with TRBJ2-2; D unclear. CDR3 length: 14 amino acids. Trimming removed 0 bases from V and 7 bases from J, with 9 bases in between. CDR1 is SGHAT and CDR2 is FQNNGV in the germline V gene. The chain's CDR3 is CASSLELRGGELFF. The CDR3 nucleotides are TGTGCCAGCAGCTTAGAGTTACGAGGCGGGGAGCTGTTTTTT.

The rearrangement uses TRBV20-1 and TRBJ1-1, with TRBD1 as a possible D gene (6 bases). V was clipped by 8 bases and J by 10 bases, with 14 bases between them. The germline CDR1 and CDR2 sequences are DFQATT and SNEGSKA (reference sequence). The CDR3 loop spans 10 amino acids. CDR3 in DNA: TGCAGTTCCACAGGGTTGAGAGCTTTCTTT. Translation gives CSSTGLRAFF.

V gene TRBV7-9 combines with J gene TRBJ2-7; D may be TRBD2 (7 bases). Germline CDR1 and CDR2: SEHNR and FQNEAQ (reference sequence). Trimming removed 5 bases at V and 7 bases at J, with 18 bases between. The CDR3 is 14 residues long. CDR3: CASSPGEGDLEQYF. CDR3 coding DNA: TGTGCCAGCAGCCCTGGGGAGGGGGACTTGGAGCAGTACTTC.

The genes are TRBV4-3 and TRBJ2-2, with D possibly TRBD1 on 6 matching bases. Per germline, CDR1 LGHNA and CDR2 YSLEER. This CDR3 is built from 14 residues. V was cut by 0 bases and J by 7 bases, with 9 bases left in between. CDR3 coding DNA: TGCGCCAGCAGCCAAGACAGGGGCGGCGGGGAGCTGTTTTTT. It is translated as CASSQDRGGGELFF.

This sequence joins TRBV2 and TRBJ2-1, with D unresolved. Germline lookup yields CDR1 SNHLY and CDR2 FYNNEI. The CDR3 contains 13 residues. V dropped 4 bases and J dropped 4 bases, with 8 bases sitting between them. The CDR3 is CASSVGRYNEQFF. The CDR3 DNA sequence: TGTGCCAGCAGTGTTGGCCGTTACAATGAGCAGTTCTTC.

V is TRBV30 and J is TRBJ1-2, with D perhaps TRBD1 (5 bases). Germline loops: CDR1 GTSNPN, CDR2 SVGIG (reference sequence). The CDR3 runs to 14 residues. Trimming removed 2 bases at V and 8 bases at J, with 18 bases between. CDR3 in amino acids: CAWSRLTVNKGYTF. In DNA, the CDR3 is TGTGCCTGGAGTCGACTGACAGTGAATAAGGGCTACACCTTC.

V and J are TRBV2 and TRBJ1-1; tentatively, D is TRBD1 (5 bases). CDR1 SNHLY and CDR2 FYNNEI come from the germline V gene. Deletions cut 6 bases from V and 3 bases from J, with 17 bases between. This CDR3 has 15 amino acids. The CDR3 loop reads CASSDQGRGDTEAFF. As DNA, the CDR3 is TGTGCCAGCAGCGATCAGGGTCGCGGGGACACTGAAGCTTTCTTT.

The chain couples TRBV30 to TRBJ1-2; D may be TRBD1 (5 bases). V was clipped by 4 bases and J by 3 bases, with 12 bases between them. This CDR3 is 13 amino acids long. Looked up from germline, CDR1 is GTSNPN and CDR2 is SVGIG (reference sequence). CDR3 in DNA: TGTGCCTGGAAGAGGACGGGGGACTATGGCTACACCTTC. This translates into CAWKRTGDYGYTF. The variable domain in full, with the rest retrieved from reference TRBV30 and TRBJ1-2, is SQTIHQWPATLVQPVGSPLSLECTVEGTSNPNLYWYRQAAGRGLQLLFYSVGIGQISSEVPQNLSASRPQDRQFILSSKKLLLSDSGFYLCAWKRTGDYGYTFGSGTRLTVV.

The V call is TRBV6-6, the J call TRBJ2-2; 7 positions match TRBD2. This CDR3 comprises 15 residues. V trimming: 7 bases; J trimming: 1 base; junction bases outside the gene matches: 6. Germline lookup yields CDR1 MNHNY and CDR2 SVGAGI (reference sequence). CDR3 sequence (DNA): TGTGCCAGCATGGACTGGGGGGGGAACACCGGGGAGCTGTTTTTT. Translating it yields CASMDWGGNTGELFF.

The chain has TRBV5-1 and TRBJ2-7, with 9 bases fitting TRBD1. Looked up from germline, CDR1 is SGHRS and CDR2 is YFSETQ. V lost 4 bases and J lost 2; bases outside the gene matches: 7. The CDR3 has 15 amino acids. The CDR3 region is CASSPTGQGPYEQYF. CDR3 DNA: TGCGCCAGCAGCCCGACGGGACAGGGACCCTACGAGCAGTACTTC.

About this clone: Relative to the germline gene, one junction end is altered; a read error may explain this. The V and J genes are TRBV7-7 and TRBJ2-7, with a tentative D call TRBD2 (6 bases). Germline loops: CDR1 SSHAT, CDR2 FNYEAQ (reference sequence). There are 15 residues in the CDR3. CDR3 in DNA: TGTGCTAGCAGCTTAGCGGCAGGGTCTTCCTACGAGCAGTACTTC. Its protein is CASSLAAGSSYEQYF. Supplemented by reference TRBV7-7 and TRBJ2-7, the full variable domain reads GAGVSQSPRYKVTKRGQDVTLRCDPISSHATLYWYQQALGQGPEFLTYFNYEAQPDKSGLPSDRFSAERPEGSISTLTIQRTEQRDSAMYRCASSLAAGSSYEQYFGPGTRLTVT.

The chain joins TRBV3-1 (or the pseudogene TRBV3-2) to TRBJ2-3, with D perhaps matching TRBD2 (6 bases). V was clipped by 4 bases and J by 3 bases, with 17 bases between them. The CDR3 has 16 residues. Looked up from germline, CDR1 is LGHDT and CDR2 is YNNKEL (reference sequence). The CDR3 loop is CASSPLEGALTDTQYF. The CDR3 DNA is TGTGCCAGCAGCCCCCTGGAGGGCGCCCTTACAGATACGCAGTATTTT.

The rearrangement uses TRBV19 and TRBJ1-4; the D gene is possibly TRBD1 (6 bases). The CDR3 is made up of 11 amino acids. V shed 10 bases and J shed 11 bases, with 14 bases lying between them. Germline V gives CDR1 LNHDA, CDR2 SQIVND (reference sequence). CDR3 amino acids: CATNREGKLFF. The CDR3, as DNA: TGTGCCACCAACAGGGAGGGGAAACTGTTTTTT.

V usage is TRBV30 and J usage is TRBJ2-1; D remains unclear. Trimming left V 1 base short and J 5 bases short, with 3 bases between. The germline CDR1 and CDR2 sequences are GTSNPN and SVGIG (reference sequence). This CDR3 contains 11 residues. The CDR3 protein is CAWSGNNEQFF. In nucleotides, the CDR3 is TGTGCCTGGAGTGGTAACAATGAGCAGTTCTTC.

The chain is built from TRBV7-8 and TRBJ2-2; D possibly corresponds to TRBD2 (5 bases). CDR3 length: 14 residues. Deletions cut 8 bases from V and 2 bases from J, with 12 bases between. From germline, CDR1 is SGHVS and CDR2 FQNEAQ. CDR3: CASRGTPNTGELFF. Here the CDR3 DNA reads TGTGCCAGCCGGGGAACACCAAACACCGGGGAGCTGTTTTTT.

The chain combines TRBV3-1 (or the pseudogene TRBV3-2) with TRBJ2-2; 7 bases agree with TRBD2. Germline-derived CDR1 and CDR2 are LGHDT and YNNKEL (reference sequence). V lost 6 bases, J lost 1 base, and 5 bases stayed unmatched. CDR3 length equals 15 residues. This CDR3 reads CASRARGVNTGELFF. As DNA, the CDR3 is TGTGCCAGCAGGGCACGGGGGGTGAACACCGGGGAGCTGTTTTTT.